Listed here are 8 T cell receptor beta chains from one sample, sequenced in a study of PD-1 blockade in classical Hodgkin lymphoma. Time point denoted: cycle 4 day 1 (C4D1), after more than 5 weeks of nivolumab. Each patient relapsed following autologous stem cell transplantation, and prior brentuximab vedotin exposure differed. Only in-frame clones appear in the TCRdb table, and some are missing; sequencing was by immunoSEQ multiplex PCR. The data contain approximately 93,000 clones, about three quarters of them seen just once; the ten biggest clones take up 9.4%. Sequencing used peripheral blood mononuclear cells (PBMCs), obtained before the fourth cycle of nivolumab. The receptors were sampled from a human donor with classical Hodgkin lymphoma.

The chain is built from TRBV7-9 and TRBJ1-1; 7 nucleotides match TRBD1. The J segment lost 9 bases and the V segment lost 2 bases, leaving 9 bases of the junction unmatched. CDR3 length equals 14 residues. Germline CDR1 reads SEHNR; CDR2 reads FQNEAQ (reference sequence). DNA for the CDR3: TGTGCCAGCAGCTTAAGGGAGAGGGGGCGCAAAGCTTTCTTT. Residues: CASSLRERGRKAFF.

CDR3 amino acids: CASSLGLAGGRLDTQYF. In nucleotides, the CDR3 is TGCGCCAGCAGTCTGGGACTAGCGGGGGGGCGGCTAGATACGCAGTATTTT. The chain joins TRBV5-1 to TRBJ2-3; 16 bases align to TRBD2. The J segment lost 5 bases and the V segment lost 5 bases, leaving 8 bases of the junction unmatched. This CDR3 contains 17 residues. Germline CDR1 reads SGHRS; CDR2 reads YFSETQ.

As regards this clone: Since a much larger clone is just one base distant, this may be a read error. The rearrangement joins TRBV7-9 to TRBJ1-1; D gene ambiguous. This CDR3 has 13 amino acids. Germline CDR1 and CDR2: SEHNR and FQNEAQ (reference sequence). Trimming took off 1 base at V and 1 base at J, with 4 bases between the two ends. CDR3 coding DNA: TGTGCCAGCAGCTTAGACAGGAACACTGAAGCTTTCTTT. Its protein product is CASSLDRNTEAFF.

The chain couples TRBV29-1 to TRBJ2-1, with 10 bases lining up with TRBD2. CDR1 is SQVTM and CDR2 is ANQGSEA in the germline V gene. J was trimmed by 5 bases and V by 1 base; bases with no gene match: 2. The CDR3 length is 14 residues. In DNA form, the CDR3 reads TGCAGCGTTGAAGGACTAGCGGGTCACAATGAGCAGTTCTTC. Translating gives CSVEGLAGHNEQFF.

The rearrangement links TRBV27 to TRBJ2-7; D may be TRBD1 (6 bases). Germline values: CDR1 MNHEY, CDR2 SMNVEV (reference sequence). Trimming stripped 2 bases from V and 5 bases from J, with 13 bases between. The CDR3 contains 14 residues. The CDR3 nucleotides are TGTGCCAGCAGTTTAGAGCAGGGGTCGGACGAGCAGTACTTC. Its translation is CASSLEQGSDEQYF.

This clone was detected once. This sequence joins TRBV19 and TRBJ1-5, with TRBD1 matching over 7 bases. The CDR3 contains 14 residues. The germline V gene encodes CDR1 LNHDA and CDR2 SQIVND (reference sequence). J lost 6 bases, V lost 5 bases, and 7 bases had no gene match. CDR3 protein: CASSADRLGQPQHF. The CDR3 DNA follows: TGTGCCAGTAGTGCGGACAGGCTTGGTCAGCCCCAGCATTTT.

This chain joins TRBV27 and TRBJ2-5; 8 positions agree with TRBD1. J gave up 3 bases and V 4 bases, and 4 bases lay outside the gene matches. Germline CDR1 MNHEY, CDR2 SMNVEV (reference sequence). The length of the CDR3 is 14 residues. The chain's CDR3 is CASSYTDREETQYF. DNA for the CDR3: TGTGCCAGCAGTTATACGGACAGGGAAGAGACCCAGTACTTC.

Note on this clone: The junction differs from germline at one of its ends, possibly a read error. The CDR3 nucleotides read TGTGCCAGCAGTTTAGGTCGGGACAGGCGGAATTTC. Protein: CASSLGRDRRNF. This chain links TRBV28 with TRBJ1-2; 8 bases match TRBD1. This CDR3 region has 12 residues. The V gene's germline CDR1 is MDHEN and CDR2 SYDVKM.